This TCR beta chain was recovered during a study of blood T cells in healthy people across ages. This CDR3 contains 13 residues. Germline CDR1 reads MGHRA; CDR2 reads YSYEKL. Each donor had approximately 10 milliliters of peripheral blood drawn. This clonotype has only one observation. A junction boundary mismatches the germline segment, possibly from a read error. Primed by a sample-barcoded 5' primer and a J-beta primer mix, a second PCR proceeded for about 7 to 11 cycles. In TCRdb, the 5' RACE reads were re-called with MiXCR into one record per CDR3 protein. The table lists about 1,800,000 distinct CDR3 sequences, over 25% of them singletons.

This chain joins TRBV4-1 and TRBJ2-7; D gene ambiguous. Sequencing was carried out using blood. The receptor was derived from a woman aged 25-40 years in good health. CDR3 residues: CANSQGDPYEQYF. Here the CDR3 DNA reads TGCGCCAACAGCCAAGGTGACCCCTACGAGCAGTACTTC.